Listed here are 19 T cell receptor beta chains from one sample, sequenced in a study of human T cells and chemical hapten exposure. A single record per CDR3 protein comes from TCRdb applying MiXCR to the 5' RACE reads. The sample contains 120,000 to 150,000 distinct CDR3 sequences, 4.1% of which appear only once. Sequencing started from total RNA isolated from unfractionated whole blood. These receptors all come from a female donor in good health.

This clonotype has more than one count but fewer than ten. The V call is TRBV6-5, the J call TRBJ2-3; 10 bases line up with TRBD2. Losses at the gene ends were 6 bases for V and 11 bases for J; bases not matched to a gene: 14. Germline V gives CDR1 MNHEY, CDR2 SVGAGI. This CDR3 spans 15 amino acids. In DNA form, the CDR3 reads TGTGCCAGCAGCCTTACTAGCGGGGCCGGGGGAGGGCAGTATTTT. Encoded protein: CASSLTSGAGGGQYF.

The chain carries TRBV27 and TRBJ2-3; D is ambiguous. Trimming shortened V by 2 bases and J by 5 bases, and 14 bases separated the two germline ends. The CDR3 consists of 15 residues. Looked up from germline, CDR1 is MNHEY and CDR2 is SMNVEV (reference sequence). The CDR3 bases are TGTGCCAGCAGTTTAGGGCGTGTTTTCAGAGATACGCAGTATTTT. This gives the protein CASSLGRVFRDTQYF.

This clonotype was counted many times. The chain uses TRBV9 and TRBJ1-6; the D is unclear. The length of the CDR3 is 16 residues. The germline V and J ends were trimmed by 2 bases and 5 bases, with 14 bases remaining between them. From germline, CDR1 is SGDLS and CDR2 YYNGEE. CDR3 sequence reads: CASSVDPGLNNSPLHF. The CDR3, as DNA: TGTGCCAGCAGCGTCGACCCCGGCCTGAATAATTCACCCCTCCACTTT.

This clonotype has ten or more counts. The chain couples TRBV5-1 to TRBJ2-7; 9 bases match TRBD1. The trim removed 4 bases at V and 1 base at J, leaving 6 bases unmatched. The V gene's germline CDR1 is SGHRS and CDR2 YFSETQ. This CDR3 contains 15 residues. Written as DNA, the CDR3 is TGCGCCAGCAGCGCGGGACAGGGAATATCCTACGAGCAGTACTTC. This codes for CASSAGQGISYEQYF.

This clonotype came up many times. The V call is TRBV12-3 or TRBV12-4, the J call TRBJ2-7; D uncertain. V lost 5 bases and J 4 bases, leaving 12 bases between the germline ends. The CDR3 has 13 amino acids. Here the CDR3 DNA reads TGTGCCAGCAGTCCGACCAATGGGTACGAGCAGTACTTC. It specifies CASSPTNGYEQYF.

The gene calls are TRBV19 and TRBJ2-5; maybe TRBD2 (6 bases). The CDR3 contains 13 residues. Trimming stripped 4 bases from V and 3 bases from J, with 9 bases between. Germline V gene data show CDR1 as LNHDA and CDR2 as SQIVND (reference sequence). The DNA for the CDR3 is TGTGCCAGTAGTAGCGGGATAAAAGAGACCCAGTACTTC. Translated, it gives CASSSGIKETQYF. Variable domain in full (rest from reference TRBV19 and TRBJ2-5): DGGITQSPKYLFRKEGQNVTLSCEQNLNHDAMYWYRQDPGQGLRLIYYSQIVNDFQKGDIAEGYSVSREKKESFPLTVTSAQKNPTAFYLCASSSGIKETQYFGPGTRLLVL.

The chain recombines TRBV5-1 with TRBJ2-3; TRBD2 matches at 11 bases. The V gene's germline CDR1 is SGHRS and CDR2 YFSETQ. The CDR3 is made up of 16 amino acids. Losses at the gene ends were 4 bases for V and 1 base for J; bases not matched to a gene: 5. For the CDR3, the DNA is TGCGCCAGCAGCCCCACTAGCGGGGGCCGCACAGATACGCAGTATTTT. This encodes CASSPTSGGRTDTQYF.

This clonotype was seen ten or more times. The CDR3: CASGGTGGIINEQFF. The CDR3 DNA reads TGTGCCAGCGGGGGGACAGGGGGCATTATCAATGAGCAGTTCTTC. The J gene is TRBJ2-1, the V gene TRBV12-3 or TRBV12-4, with 12 nucleotides matching TRBD1. V was clipped by 8 bases and J by 6 bases; unmatched bases: 8. This CDR3 has 15 amino acids.

This clonotype was counted at least ten times. V is TRBV10-3 and J is TRBJ1-1; D not certain. The germline gives CDR1 ENHRY, CDR2 SYGVKD. V shed 10 bases and J shed 0 bases, with 27 bases lying between them. This CDR3 comprises 18 residues. The CDR3 DNA sequence: TGTGCCACATTCGACTATGTCCGAGAGCCCGCGCTGAACACTGAAGCTTTCTTT. As protein: CATFDYVREPALNTEAFF.

This clonotype was detected ten times or more. The V gene is TRBV5-1, the J gene TRBJ1-2, with D possibly matching TRBD1 (5 bases). Trimming left V 3 bases short and J 4 bases short, with 16 bases between. The germline V gene has CDR1 SGHRS and CDR2 YFSETQ. The CDR3 is 15 residues long. CDR3 DNA sequence: TGCGCCAGCAGCTCGCCCCCCCTCGACAGCTATGGCTACACCTTC. This sequence encodes CASSSPPLDSYGYTF.

This clonotype was detected ten times or more. The chain joins TRBV6-1 to TRBJ1-2; 8 nucleotides match TRBD1. CDR3 length equals 14 residues. Germline V gives CDR1 MNHNS, CDR2 SASEGT. Trimming removed 8 bases from V and 4 bases from J; junction bases left unmatched: 9. CDR3 residues: CASSMQGASYGYTF. CDR3 nucleotide sequence: TGTGCCAGCTCTATGCAGGGGGCGAGCTATGGCTACACCTTC.

This clonotype was detected many times. The chain has TRBV20-1 and TRBJ2-3; the D gene is possibly TRBD2 (6 bases). Germline lookup yields CDR1 DFQATT and CDR2 SNEGSKA (reference sequence). This CDR3 has 14 amino acids. With 6 bases removed from V and 2 bases from J, the gap between germline ends came to 15 bases. The CDR3, as DNA: TGCAGTGCCAGACCCCGGGGGTACACAGATACGCAGTATTTT. It translates to CSARPRGYTDTQYF.

This clonotype occurred many times. The chain has TRBV7-2 and TRBJ2-3; D ambiguous. Trimming took 6 bases from V and 1 from J, leaving 11 bases between them. The CDR3 runs 14 residues. Germline CDR1 reads SGHTA; CDR2 reads FQGNSA. The CDR3 DNA sequence: TGTGCCAGCAGGGAAGATAGTGGCACAGATACGCAGTATTTT. Residues: CASREDSGTDTQYF.

Note on this clonotype: A much larger clone differs from this one at a single base, so this may be a read error. The chain combines TRBV18 with TRBJ2-1; possible D gene TRBD2, 6 bases. Germline V lookup: CDR1 KGHSH, CDR2 LQKENI. The CDR3 totals 16 residues. V lost 3 bases, J lost 3 bases, and 15 bases lay in between. This CDR3 reads CASSPLKDYVYNEQFF. In nucleotides, the CDR3 is TGTGCCAGCTCACCTCTCAAGGACTATGTCTACAATGAGCAGTTCTTC.

In this sample, this clonotype turned up many times. The chain combines TRBV7-8 with TRBJ2-7; D uncertain. The CDR3 is 15 amino acids. Germline-derived CDR1 and CDR2 are SGHVS and FQNEAQ. V was clipped by 1 base and J by 4 bases, with 14 bases between them. The CDR3 region has the DNA TGTGCCAGCAGCTTAGAGTGGAGAGATGAGTACGAGCAGTACTTC. As protein: CASSLEWRDEYEQYF.

Details on this clonotype: A much larger clone lies a single base off, so this may be a read error. CDR3 loop: CVSSQTGGLGTEAFF. CDR3 DNA sequence: TGTGTCAGCAGCCAGACAGGGGGTTTGGGCACTGAAGCTTTCTTT. The chain employs TRBV2 and TRBJ1-1; 9 bases are shared with TRBD1. The CDR3 consists of 15 residues. Germline V lookup: CDR1 SNHLY, CDR2 FYNNEI.

This clonotype was recorded at least ten times. The V gene is TRBV6-5, the J gene TRBJ1-5; 7 nucleotides agree with TRBD1. CDR3 length equals 14 residues. Germline values: CDR1 MNHEY, CDR2 SVGAGI. V gave up 6 bases and J gave up 4 bases; unmatched junction bases: 6. Written as DNA, the CDR3 is TGTGCCAGCAGAAAGGGACAGATTAATCAGCCCCAGCATTTT. As protein: CASRKGQINQPQHF.

This clonotype was observed many times. The rearrangement joins TRBV9 to TRBJ1-4; D remains ambiguous. The CDR3 extends over 15 amino acids. V lost 4 bases and J lost 7, with 17 bases in between. Looked up from germline, CDR1 is SGDLS and CDR2 is YYNGEE. This chain's CDR3 is CASSKTTVSGEKLFF. In nucleotides, the CDR3 is TGTGCCAGCAGCAAAACTACGGTTTCTGGTGAAAAACTGTTTTTT.

This clonotype occurred many times. The chain joins TRBV7-9 to TRBJ2-5, with D perhaps TRBD1 (6 bases). V was cut by 0 bases and J by 7 bases, with 12 bases left in between. The germline gives CDR1 SEHNR, CDR2 FQNEAQ (reference sequence). The length of the CDR3 is 14 residues. In DNA form, the CDR3 reads TGTGCCAGCAGCTTAGCGGCAGGGGAGATGACCCAGTACTTC. Its protein is CASSLAAGEMTQYF. The full variable domain, completed using reference TRBV7-9 and TRBJ2-5, is DTGVSQNPRHKITKRGQNVTFRCDPISEHNRLYWYRQTLGQGPEFLTYFQNEAQLEKSRLLSDRFSAERPKGSFSTLEIQRTEQGDSAMYLCASSLAAGEMTQYFGPGTRLLVL.